These 17 T cell receptor beta chains originate from one sample sequenced in a study of T cells in Graves' hyperthyroidism and ophthalmopathy (dated by TCRdb to about 2019). Library creation used multiplex PCR. Sequencing instrument: Illumina HiSeq 2000. TCR beta CDR3 regions were amplified from RNA transcripts. A first-round RT-PCR of the TCR CDR3 used the HTBI primer set with the Qiagen OneStep RT-PCR kit. TCRdb cleaned the public reads at Q25 with fastp, built clones with MiXCR and kept in-frame beta chains. Rows matching on CDR3 protein sequence are summarized as one entry with the most common DNA and genes. The sample table records some 800,000 distinct CDR3 sequences; approximately 40% of these occur just once. In total, the top ten clones hold approximately 8.7% of the sample. The sample was blood. These receptors were obtained from a man aged 18 to 29 with Graves' hyperthyroidism.

This clonotype was detected ten times or more. V is TRBV29-1 and J is TRBJ2-2; D is perhaps TRBD2 (6 bases). CDR3 size: 13 residues. V was cut by 7 bases and J by 5 bases, with 14 bases left in between. Germline CDR1 SQVTM, CDR2 ANQGSEA. CDR3 amino acids: CSATGTATGELFF. The CDR3 nucleotides read TGCAGCGCTACCGGGACTGCTACCGGGGAGCTGTTTTTT.

The chain links TRBV20-1 to TRBJ2-3; 9 nucleotides line up with TRBD2. In germline, CDR1 is DFQATT, CDR2 SNEGSKA (reference sequence). The CDR3 totals 15 residues. V was clipped by 5 bases and J by 4 bases; unmatched bases: 10. Written as DNA, the CDR3 is TGCAGTGCTTCCCACAGCGGGAGGATCGCAGATACGCAGTATTTT. The encoded protein is CSASHSGRIADTQYF.

This clonotype was found once. V is TRBV20-1 and J is TRBJ1-1; D is possibly TRBD1 (5 bases). This CDR3 comprises 14 residues. Trimming cost V 2 bases and J 4 bases, with 14 bases left between them. Germline V gene data show CDR1 as DFQATT and CDR2 as SNEGSKA (reference sequence). This CDR3 reads CSARIGGGRTEAFF. CDR3 DNA sequence: TGCAGTGCTAGAATCGGGGGGGGTCGCACTGAAGCTTTCTTT.

The rearrangement links TRBV4-3 to TRBJ2-7; D gene unclear. The CDR3 covers 13 residues. Germline CDR1 is LGHNA and CDR2 is YSLEER. V was pared by 0 bases and J by 3 bases, with 6 bases between. In DNA form, the CDR3 reads TGCGCCAGCAGCCAAGATGTGGACTACGAGCAGTACTTC. It translates to CASSQDVDYEQYF.

This clonotype occurred many times. The chain employs TRBV2 and TRBJ1-5; no definite D call. V lost 7 bases, J lost 0 bases, and 7 bases lay in between. In germline, CDR1 is SNHLY, CDR2 FYNNEI. CDR3 length equals 13 residues. The CDR3 loop reads CASMANSNQPQHF. CDR3 bases: TGTGCCAGCATGGCCAATAGCAATCAGCCCCAGCATTTT.

In the case of this clonotype: The junction departs from the called germline gene at one end, perhaps through a read error. This chain links TRBV7-7 with TRBJ2-5; 7 nucleotides line up with TRBD1. CDR3 length: 15 amino acids. Per germline, CDR1 SSHAT and CDR2 FNYEAQ (reference sequence). The DNA for the CDR3 is TGTGCTAGCAGCTTTAATGGACAGGCTCAAGAGACCCAGTACTTC. Translation: CASSFNGQAQETQYF.

Only one count was recorded for this clonotype. V gene TRBV29-1 combines with J gene TRBJ1-1; D call uncertain. This CDR3 has 13 residues. The V end lost 4 bases, the J end lost 5 bases, and 14 bases lay between the germline ends. Germline assignment: CDR1 SQVTM and CDR2 ANQGSEA. The chain's CDR3 is CSVGGSGRTEAFF. CDR3 nucleotides: TGCAGCGTTGGCGGCAGCGGGAGAACTGAAGCTTTCTTT.

This clonotype showed up many times. This chain joins TRBV5-1 and TRBJ1-2; TRBD1 might be the D (6 bases). The ends were cut back, 4 bases at V and 4 bases at J, with 11 bases in the middle. Germline lookup yields CDR1 SGHRS and CDR2 YFSETQ. The length of the CDR3 is 13 residues. This CDR3 reads CASSRDTSYGYTF. The CDR3 DNA sequence: TGCGCCAGCAGCAGGGACACCTCCTATGGCTACACCTTC.

A note on this clonotype: This sequence may be a read error, since a much larger clone differs from it by one base. The rearrangement links TRBV14 to TRBJ2-6; D may correspond to TRBD1 or TRBD2 (7 bases each). Germline CDR1 reads SGHDN; CDR2 reads FVKESK. V was trimmed by 3 bases and J by 12 bases, leaving 15 bases between them. This CDR3 is 14 amino acids long. CDR3 in DNA: TGTGCCAGCAGCCATTTGGCAGGGGGGGCCGTCCTGACTTTC. It encodes CASSHLAGGAVLTF.

Notes on this clonotype: The conserved phenylalanine or tryptophan normally closing the CDR3 is absent here, so this likely arose from a read error. The CDR3 sequence is CASSLTGENQPQHS. CDR3 nucleotides: TGTGCCAGCAGCCTGACAGGGGAAAACCAGCCCCAGCATTCT. The rearrangement links TRBV6-9 to TRBJ1-5; 8 bases map to TRBD1. CDR3 length equals 14 residues. Germline trimming cut 6 bases from V and 7 bases from J; bases unmatched to any gene: 8. Germline V gene lookup returns CDR1 MNHGY and CDR2 SVAAGI.

This clonotype was seen a single time. The chain has TRBV9 and TRBJ1-5; 9 positions agree with TRBD1. The CDR3 totals 15 residues. The V segment lost 3 bases and the J segment 3 bases; nucleotides outside the gene matches: 4. Germline V gene data show CDR1 as SGDLS and CDR2 as YYNGEE. The CDR3 DNA reads as TGTGCCAGCAGCGAGGGGACAGGGCTCAATCAGCCCCAGCATTTT. Protein: CASSEGTGLNQPQHF.

V gene TRBV14 combines with J gene TRBJ2-5, with 11 nucleotides matching TRBD2. With V trimmed by 4 bases and J by 2 bases, 3 bases remained unmatched. The CDR3 totals 15 residues. CDR1 and CDR2 (germline): SGHDN, FVKESK. The DNA of the CDR3 is TGTGCCAGCAGCCGAAGACTAGCGGGACAAGAGACCCAGTACTTC. It encodes CASSRRLAGQETQYF.

V gene TRBV29-1 combines with J gene TRBJ1-1; possible D gene TRBD1, 5 bases. The V gene's germline CDR1 is SQVTM and CDR2 ANQGSEA. V was cut by 3 bases and J by 5 bases, with 16 bases left in between. The CDR3 spans 14 residues. CDR3 sequence reads: CSVERGDVGTEAFF. The CDR3 coding sequence is TGCAGCGTTGAGAGAGGGGACGTTGGGACTGAAGCTTTCTTT. Together with reference TRBV29-1 and TRBJ1-1, the CDR3 gives the full variable domain: SAVISQKPSRDICQRGTSLTIQCQVDSQVTMMFWYRQQPGQSLTLIATANQGSEATYESGFVIDKFPISRPNLTFSTLTVSNMSPEDSSIYLCSVERGDVGTEAFFGQGTRLTVV.

Only a few counts were recorded for this clonotype. This chain joins TRBV5-1 and TRBJ2-7, with D perhaps TRBD1 (6 bases). The CDR3 extends over 12 amino acids. The germline V and J ends were trimmed by 0 bases and 8 bases, with 9 bases remaining between them. Germline loops: CDR1 SGHRS, CDR2 YFSETQ. The CDR3 sequence is CASSLEQGQQYF. CDR3 nucleotide sequence: TGCGCCAGCAGCTTGGAACAGGGACAGCAGTACTTC.

Here the CDR3 reads CASSLQAGQGEQYF. The DNA for the CDR3 is TGTGCCAGCAGTTTACAGGCGGGCCAGGGCGAGCAGTACTTC. The chain employs TRBV12-3 or TRBV12-4 and TRBJ2-7; D might be TRBD1 or TRBD2, each matching 5 bases. The CDR3 is 14 residues long. Trimming removed 2 bases from V and 6 bases from J, with 14 bases in between.

This chain links TRBV6-4 with TRBJ2-7; 14 nucleotides agree with TRBD2. V lost 7 bases and J lost 5; bases outside the gene matches: 4. The CDR3 covers 14 residues. In germline, CDR1 is MRHNA, CDR2 SNTAGT. Here the CDR3 reads CASTPGLAGDEQYF. CDR3 DNA sequence: TGTGCCAGCACCCCGGGACTAGCGGGAGACGAGCAGTACTTC.

This chain connects TRBV5-1 to TRBJ2-2; D ambiguous. The germline V and J ends were trimmed by 2 bases and 1 base, with 9 bases remaining between them. Germline V CDR1 and CDR2: SGHRS, YFSETQ. The CDR3 is made up of 15 amino acids. The CDR3 protein is CASSFWGQNTGELFF. Here the CDR3 DNA reads TGCGCCAGCAGCTTTTGGGGTCAGAACACCGGGGAGCTGTTTTTT.